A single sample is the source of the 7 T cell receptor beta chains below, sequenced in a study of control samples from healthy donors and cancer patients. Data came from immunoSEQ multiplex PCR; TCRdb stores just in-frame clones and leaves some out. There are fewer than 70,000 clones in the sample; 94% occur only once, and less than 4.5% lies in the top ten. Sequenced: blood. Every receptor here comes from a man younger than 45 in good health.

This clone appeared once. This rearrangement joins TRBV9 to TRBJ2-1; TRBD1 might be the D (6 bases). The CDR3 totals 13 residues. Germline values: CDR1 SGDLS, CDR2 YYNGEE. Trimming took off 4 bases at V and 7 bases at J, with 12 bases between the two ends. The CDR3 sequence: CASSPLQGNEQFF. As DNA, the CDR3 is TGTGCCAGCAGCCCGTTACAGGGAAATGAGCAGTTCTTC. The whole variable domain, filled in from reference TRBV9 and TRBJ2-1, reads DSGVTQTPKHLITATGQRVTLRCSPRSGDLSVYWYQQSLDQGLQFLIQYYNGEERAKGNILERFSAQQFPDLHSELNLSSLELGDSALYFCASSPLQGNEQFFGPGTRLTVL.

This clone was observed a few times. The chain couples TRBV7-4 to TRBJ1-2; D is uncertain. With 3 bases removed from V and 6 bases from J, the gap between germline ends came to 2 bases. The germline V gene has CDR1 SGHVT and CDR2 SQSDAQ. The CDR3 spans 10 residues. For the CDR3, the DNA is TGTGCCAGCAGCTTCAATGGCTACACCTTC. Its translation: CASSFNGYTF.

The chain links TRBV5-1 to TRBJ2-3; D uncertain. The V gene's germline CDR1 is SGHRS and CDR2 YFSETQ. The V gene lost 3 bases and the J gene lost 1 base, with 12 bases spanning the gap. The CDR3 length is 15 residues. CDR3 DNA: TGCGCCAGCAGCTATACCGGGTCACGCACAGATACGCAGTATTTT. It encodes CASSYTGSRTDTQYF.

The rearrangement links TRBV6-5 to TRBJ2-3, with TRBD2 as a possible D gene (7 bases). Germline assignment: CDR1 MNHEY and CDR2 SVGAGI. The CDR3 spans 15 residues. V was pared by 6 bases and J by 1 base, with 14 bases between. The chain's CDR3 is CASRGAGERTDTQYF. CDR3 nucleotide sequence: TGTGCCAGCAGGGGGGCGGGGGAGCGCACAGATACGCAGTATTTT.

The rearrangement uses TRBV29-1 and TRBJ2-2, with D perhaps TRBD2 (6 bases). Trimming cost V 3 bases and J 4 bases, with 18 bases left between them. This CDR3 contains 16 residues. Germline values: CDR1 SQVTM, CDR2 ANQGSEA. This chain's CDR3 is CSVETGWQGGTGELFF. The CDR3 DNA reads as TGCAGCGTTGAGACGGGTTGGCAGGGAGGCACCGGGGAGCTGTTTTTT.

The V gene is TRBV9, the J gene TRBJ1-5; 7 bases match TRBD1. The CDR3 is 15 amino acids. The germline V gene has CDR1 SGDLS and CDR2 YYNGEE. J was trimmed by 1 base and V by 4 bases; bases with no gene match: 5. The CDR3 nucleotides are TGTGCCAGCAGCTTAACAGGGGACAGCAATCAGCCCCAGCATTTT. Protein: CASSLTGDSNQPQHF.

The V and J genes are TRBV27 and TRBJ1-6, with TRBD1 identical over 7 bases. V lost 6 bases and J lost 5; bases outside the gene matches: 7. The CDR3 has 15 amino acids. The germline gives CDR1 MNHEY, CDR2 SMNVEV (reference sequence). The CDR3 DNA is TGTGCCAGCAGCCCACAGGGGTTCAATAATTCACCCCTCCACTTT. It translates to CASSPQGFNNSPLHF.